Shown below are 9 T cell receptor beta chains from a single sample sequenced in a study of cytomegalovirus exposure and HLA in healthy donors. Both 60 Vbeta primers and 13 Jbeta primers went into the PCR. Some clones are missing from TCRdb's copy, which holds only in-frame ones; the method was immunoSEQ multiplex PCR. The table has under 55,000 clones, about 78% seen once; the top ten hold 3.4%. The sequencing input was PBMCs. The receptors were sampled from a woman aged 25-40 years in good health and CMV-seronegative.

V gene TRBV18 combines with J gene TRBJ1-1; the D gene is possibly TRBD1 (6 bases). The V gene lost 4 bases and the J gene lost 0 bases, with 15 bases spanning the gap. The V gene's germline CDR1 is KGHSH and CDR2 LQKENI. The CDR3 is 16 amino acids. CDR3 sequence: CASSRQDSGMNTEAFF. CDR3 sequence (DNA): TGTGCCAGCTCACGACAGGACTCGGGGATGAACACTGAAGCTTTCTTT.

CDR3 DNA: TGTGCCAGCAGTCCCGCCAGGGGGACTGGCGCTGAAGCTTTCTTT. Encoded protein: CASSPARGTGAEAFF. The chain carries TRBV6-5 and TRBJ1-1, with TRBD1 matching over 7 bases. CDR1 and CDR2 from the germline V gene are MNHEY and SVGAGI. V lost 5 bases, J lost 6 bases, and 12 bases stayed unmatched. The CDR3 has 15 residues.

As for this clone: Other DNA sequences in the same sample also yield this CDR3. This chain connects TRBV30 to TRBJ1-5; TRBD1 agrees at 7 bases. The J segment lost 2 bases and the V segment lost 3 bases, leaving 1 base of the junction unmatched. The CDR3 is made up of 13 amino acids. The germline CDR1 and CDR2 sequences are GTSNPN and SVGIG (reference sequence). The CDR3 loop is CAWSGTGNQPQHF. The DNA for the CDR3 is TGTGCCTGGAGCGGGACAGGCAATCAGCCCCAGCATTTT.

This clone was observed a handful of times. The chain is built from TRBV7-9 and TRBJ1-2, with D possibly being TRBD1 (6 bases). CDR3 length: 14 amino acids. CDR1 and CDR2 from the germline V gene are SEHNR and FQNEAQ (reference sequence). The V and J ends lost 1 base and 4 bases respectively, with 10 bases between them. The chain's CDR3 is CASSLVTQGYGYTF. CDR3 sequence (DNA): TGTGCCAGCAGCTTAGTGACACAGGGCTATGGCTACACCTTC.

In this sample, this clone turned up a few times. The chain employs TRBV5-1 and TRBJ2-7, with 8 bases that match TRBD2. Germline CDR1 reads SGHRS; CDR2 reads YFSETQ. The CDR3 is made up of 14 amino acids. V lost 0 bases and J lost 4; bases outside the gene matches: 3. In DNA form, the CDR3 reads TGCGCCAGCAGCTTGGCACCGGGAGGGTACGAGCAGTACTTC. Translated: CASSLAPGGYEQYF.

This chain uses TRBV7-9 with TRBJ2-5; 8 bases line up with TRBD2. CDR3 length equals 15 residues. In germline, CDR1 is SEHNR, CDR2 FQNEAQ (reference sequence). V shed 5 bases, J shed 5 bases, and the junction held 10 bases outside the gene matches. CDR3: CASSPTGTRTETQYF. The CDR3 bases are TGTGCCAGCAGCCCCACCGGGACTAGGACGGAGACCCAGTACTTC. Full variable domain (rest looked up from reference TRBV7-9 and TRBJ2-5): DTGVSQNPRHKITKRGQNVTFRCDPISEHNRLYWYRQTLGQGPEFLTYFQNEAQLEKSRLLSDRFSAERPKGSFSTLEIQRTEQGDSAMYLCASSPTGTRTETQYFGPGTRLLVL.

This clone has a single count. The CDR3 nucleotides read TGTGCCAGCAGCCCCCGGGACTATTTTACTGAGCAGTTCTTC. This encodes CASSPRDYFTEQFF. This sequence joins TRBV9 and TRBJ2-1; 7 bases match TRBD2. The CDR3 totals 14 residues. Germline-derived CDR1 and CDR2 are SGDLS and YYNGEE. Germline trimming cut 4 bases from V and 9 bases from J; bases unmatched to any gene: 10.

The J gene is TRBJ2-7, the V gene TRBV27; TRBD1 matches 7 bases. V lost 2 bases and J lost 3; bases outside the gene matches: 1. From germline, CDR1 is MNHEY and CDR2 SMNVEV (reference sequence). The CDR3 sequence is 13 residues long. CDR3 region: CASSLRDSYEQYF. CDR3 DNA: TGTGCCAGCAGTTTACGGGACAGCTACGAGCAGTACTTC.

The CDR3 here is CASSAPGTGGTEAFF. The CDR3 region has the DNA TGTGCCAGCAGCGCCCCCGGGACAGGGGGCACTGAAGCTTTCTTT. V gene TRBV9 combines with J gene TRBJ1-1; 11 nucleotides line up with TRBD1. CDR3 length equals 15 residues. V lost 3 bases, J lost 4 bases, and 5 bases stayed unmatched. CDR1 is SGDLS, CDR2 YYNGEE, per germline.